The following is a TCR beta chain sequence with its context. The antigen is not known. The CDR3 spans 13 residues. Trimming took off 1 base at V and 7 bases at J, with 12 bases between the two ends. Germline V gene lookup returns CDR1 SGDLS and CDR2 YYNGEE. The record originates from a study of Ad26.COV2.S vaccination and SARS-CoV-2 variants. Regarding the study as a whole: Post-vaccination breadth of spike-specific CD8+ and CD4+ T cell responses was reportedly substantial.

Generated by immunoSEQ multiplex PCR, the TCRdb table keeps only in-frame clones and is missing some. The table has under 150,000 clones, 86% seen once. This TCR was sampled from a human donor who had recovered from COVID-19. The gene calls are TRBV9 and TRBJ2-7, with D hard to call. This specimen was peripheral blood, taken after recovery from COVID-19. DNA for the CDR3: TGTGCCAGCAGCGTAAGTCCCCAAGGAGAGCAGTACTTC. Translating it yields CASSVSPQGEQYF.